This is a list of T cell receptor beta chains from one sample in a study of molecular identifiers for immune sequencing clone quantification. TCRdb used MiXCR to reprocess the PCR reads, holding one entry per CDR3 protein. In the table there are hundreds of thousands of distinct CDR3 sequences, 25% of which are singletons. The specimen was naive CD8+ T cells from blood, with Jurkat cell RNA spiked in. Receptors were obtained from a human donor in good health. Some libraries in this study had Jurkat cell RNA spiked in. CDR3s include the opening cysteine and the closing phenylalanine or tryptophan. The order of the fields is D gene, clone size, V gene, J gene, CDR3 DNA, CDR3 protein. D genes are given only for firm matches. Not all rows give a size; the values are once, few, many and, for expanded clones, a class.

>TRBD2|many|TRBV18|TRBJ2-3
TGTGCCAGCTCACTAGCGGGAGCGTCAGATACGCAGTATTTT
CASSLAGASDTQYF
>NA|NA|TRBV28|TRBJ2-7
TGTGCCAGCAGTTTACGAGGAGGTTACGGAGAGCAGTACTTC
CASSLRGGYGEQYF
>TRBD2|NA|TRBV7-9|TRBJ2-3
TGTGCCAGCAGCTTAGCCCCAGCGGGAGGACTAGATACGCAGTATTTT
CASSLAPAGGLDTQYF
>TRBD1|many|TRBV29-1|TRBJ2-7
TGCAGCGTTAGACAGGGGGCCTCCCTCTACGAGCAGTACTTC
CSVRQGASLYEQYF
>TRBD2|NA|TRBV29-1|TRBJ2-7
TGCAGCGTTGAATCTAGCGGGGGGATCGACGAGCAGTACTTC
CSVESSGGIDEQYF
>NA|many|TRBV29-1|TRBJ1-5
TGCAGCGGCATTTTTCCCGACAGGTCACAGCCCCAGCATTTT
CSGIFPDRSQPQHF
>NA|NA|TRBV25-1|TRBJ2-7
TGTGCCAGCAGTGCTCAGGGATACGGGCAGTACTTC
CASSAQGYGQYF
>NA|NA|TRBV27|TRBJ2-3
TGTGCCAGCAGTTCACCGTGGGAAGCCCCAGATACGCAGTATTTT
CASSSPWEAPDTQYF
>TRBD2|NA|TRBV28|TRBJ2-2
TGTGCCAGCCTAGCGGGAGGGAGAACCGGGGAGCTGTTTTTT
CASLAGGRTGELFF
>NA|NA|TRBV24-1|TRBJ2-5
TGTGCCACCAGTGAGGGACCGGGACCGATCAAACAGGAGCCCCAGTACTTC
CATSEGPGPIKQEPQYF
>NA|NA|TRBV5-1|TRBJ1-1
TGCACCAGCAGCTTGGCCCCGGGGGCGGGCACTGAAGCTTTCTTT
CTSSLAPGAGTEAFF
>TRBD2|many|TRBV27|TRBJ2-3
TGTGCCAGCAGTCAACCGGGACTAGCGGGGCACACAGATACGCAGTATTTT
CASSQPGLAGHTDTQYF
>NA|many|TRBV7-9|TRBJ1-1
TGTGCCAGCAGCTTAGTTCGGCAAATTGAAGCTTTCTTT
CASSLVRQIEAFF
>NA|few|TRBV28|TRBJ1-3
TGTGCCAGCGGTACTTCCACCAGGGCCGGAAACACCATATATTTT
CASGTSTRAGNTIYF
>NA|NA|TRBV4-3|TRBJ2-1
TGCGCCAGCAGCCAAGATTTATTGGGGGGTTACAATGAGCAGTTCTTC
CASSQDLLGGYNEQFF
>NA|NA|TRBV5-1|TRBJ1-5
TGCGCCAGCAGCTCTGGGGTGGGGGCGGGTAGCAATCAGCCCCAGCATTTT
CASSSGVGAGSNQPQHF
>TRBD1|many|TRBV20-1|TRBJ1-3
TGCAGTGCTAGACAAACAGGGGCCGGAAACACCATATATTTT
CSARQTGAGNTIYF
>NA|many|TRBV5-8|TRBJ1-1
TGTGCCAGCAGCTTGGTATTTAACACTGAAGCTTTCTTT
CASSLVFNTEAFF
>TRBD2|NA|TRBV12-3/TRBV12-4|TRBJ2-5
TGTGCCAGCAGTTTTACTAGCGGGGGCGGAGAGACCCAGTACTTC
CASSFTSGGGETQYF
>TRBD2|few|TRBV11-2|TRBJ2-1
TGTGCCAGCCATATAGCGGGGGGGCTTGGTGAGCAGTTCTTC
CASHIAGGLGEQFF
>NA|NA|TRBV6-8|TRBJ2-5
TGTGCCAGCGCTACAGACGGGGAGACCCAGTACTTC
CASATDGETQYF
>NA|many|TRBV30|TRBJ2-7
TGTGCCTGGAAGGGGGACACCTACGAGCAGTACTTC
CAWKGDTYEQYF
>NA|NA|TRBV11-2|TRBJ2-7
TGTGCCAGCAGGGGGACGCAGACCTACGAGCAGTACTTC
CASRGTQTYEQYF
>NA|NA|TRBV28|TRBJ1-3
TGTGCCAGCAGTTTCAGGGGATTAAGAAGCACCATGTATTTT
CASSFRGLRSTMYF
>NA|many|TRBV4-3|TRBJ1-3
TGCGCCAGCAGCCAGGGTTTCTCTGGAAACACCATATATTTT
CASSQGFSGNTIYF
>TRBD1|many|TRBV5-5|TRBJ1-5
TGTGCCAGCAGCCGGACTACAGGGGGGATCAGCAATCAGCCCCAGCATTTT
CASSRTTGGISNQPQHF
>TRBD1|many|TRBV28|TRBJ1-5
TGTGCCAGCAGGCCTCAGGGGGAGAGCAATCAGCCCCAGCATTTT
CASRPQGESNQPQHF
>NA|many|TRBV29-1|TRBJ1-1
TGCAGCGTTGAAGTATGGACAGAGAACACTGAAGCTTTCTTT
CSVEVWTENTEAFF
>TRBD1|many|TRBV7-9|TRBJ1-1
TGTGCCAGCAGCTGGCAGGGGGCTGAAGCTTTCTTT
CASSWQGAEAFF
>NA|many|TRBV28|TRBJ1-6
TGTGCCAGCAGTTTACGCCAAAATTCACCCCTCCACTTT
CASSLRQNSPLHF
>NA|many|TRBV20-1|TRBJ1-5
TGCAGTGCTTGGGGGCTGGACGTAGGCAATCAGCCCCAGCATTTT
CSAWGLDVGNQPQHF
>NA|NA|TRBV6-5|TRBJ1-2
TGTGCCAGCATCGCCCTGCGTGGCTACACCTTC
CASIALRGYTF
>TRBD1|few|TRBV12-3/TRBV12-4|TRBJ2-2
TGTGCCAGCAGCCCAGACAGGGAGATGGTCGGGGAGCTGTTTTTT
CASSPDREMVGELFF
>NA|NA|TRBV21-1|TRBJ2-1
TGTGCCAGCAGCAAATGCGAGGATAGTGAGCAGTTCTTC
CASSKCEDSEQFF
>TRBD2|many|TRBV19|TRBJ2-7
TGTGCCAGTAGTTCGTCTAGCGGGCACTACGAGCAGTACTTC
CASSSSSGHYEQYF
>NA|many|TRBV14|TRBJ2-1
TGTGCCAGCAGCCTGGTCCGGGATGAGCAGTTCTTC
CASSLVRDEQFF
>TRBD1|many|TRBV29-1|TRBJ1-1
TGCAGCGTTGTCTTCGGGACAGGGTTGGACACTGAAGCTTTCTTT
CSVVFGTGLDTEAFF
>NA|NA|TRBV6-1|TRBJ1-2
TGTGCCAGCAGGGAGGGACGGGACTATGGCTACACCTTC
CASREGRDYGYTF
>TRBD2|many|TRBV7-9|TRBJ2-3
TGTGCCAGCAGCTTAGAGGCGGGAGTCTCAGATACGCAGTATTTT
CASSLEAGVSDTQYF
>TRBD1|few|TRBV27|TRBJ2-7
TGTGCCAGCGCGGGACAGGGGCCCTCCTACGAGCAGTACTTC
CASAGQGPSYEQYF
>NA|many|TRBV7-2|TRBJ1-5
TGTGCCAGCAGCCCTGGAACAGGTTCGGAGCCCCAGCATTTT
CASSPGTGSEPQHF
>NA|many|TRBV5-1|TRBJ1-1
TGCGCCAGCAGTGGGGCGTACACTGAAGCTTTCTTT
CASSGAYTEAFF
>NA|NA|TRBV29-1|TRBJ1-1
TGCAGCGTTGAAGTGACAGGTGACACTGACGCTTTCTTT
CSVEVTGDTDAFF
>NA|many|TRBV6-6|TRBJ1-1
TGTGCCAGCTTACCAGACAGGCCCGAAGCTTTCTTT
CASLPDRPEAFF
>TRBD1|NA|TRBV7-3|TRBJ2-3
TGTGCCAGCAGCTTAAGTGCTTGGACAGGTACGCAGTATTTT
CASSLSAWTGTQYF
>NA|NA|TRBV9|TRBJ1-1
TGTGCGAGCAGCCCCACAGGCACTGAAGCTTTATTT
CASSPTGTEALF